The clone carrying this T cell receptor (beta chain) was detected once. V lost 4 bases to trimming and J lost 3 bases, with 15 bases between them. This CDR3 spans 16 amino acids. CDR1 and CDR2 (germline): SGHDN, FVKESK. These data belong to a study of blood T cell repertoires in COVID-19. Measured with immunoSEQ multiplex PCR; TCRdb has only the in-frame clones, and not every one. Of 210,000 or so clones in the sample, 70% to 90% were seen once. The chain combines TRBV14 with TRBJ2-2, with D maybe TRBD2 (5 bases). The source of this sequence is a woman older than 75 with acute or convalescent COVID-19. Sequencing used peripheral blood. CDR3 amino acids: CASSPRTPSDTGELFF. The CDR3 DNA follows: TGTGCCAGCAGCCCCCGGACTCCGTCCGACACCGGGGAGCTGTTTTTT.